Listed here are 31 T cell receptor beta chains from one sample, sequenced in a study of prognosis after radiotherapy for stage I lung cancer. TCR beta CDR3 was amplified from genomic DNA by two-round multiplex PCR. Primers specific to each TRBV and TRBJ gene were used in first-round PCR. Via MiXCR, TCRdb re-called the multiplex PCR reads, giving one row per CDR3 protein. The sample lists 30,000 to 40,000 distinct CDR3 sequences, approximately 35% occurring once. The sequenced sample was PBMCs, obtained before or after stereotactic body radiation therapy (not recorded which). These receptor sequences come from a donor over 45 with non-small cell lung cancer.

This clonotype was counted many times. The rearrangement joins TRBV20-1 to TRBJ1-3; 7 bases are a match to TRBD1. Germline V gene sequence: CDR1 DFQATT, CDR2 SNEGSKA (reference sequence). With 0 bases clipped from V and 7 bases from J, the junction kept 3 bases outside the gene matches. CDR3 size: 13 residues. The CDR3 spells CSARDRGTNTIYF. In DNA form, the CDR3 reads TGCAGTGCTAGAGACAGGGGGACGAACACCATATATTTT.

This clonotype has at least ten counts. This chain links TRBV20-1 with TRBJ1-1, with no clear D. CDR1 and CDR2 from the germline V gene are DFQATT and SNEGSKA (reference sequence). The CDR3 contains 14 residues. Trimming stripped 4 bases from V and 2 bases from J, with 14 bases between. CDR3 in DNA: TGCAGTGCTAAGAGGAGGGTCGGAAACACTGAAGCTTTCTTT. Its protein is CSAKRRVGNTEAFF.

This clonotype was counted ten times or more. The chain employs TRBV6-1 and TRBJ2-1, with 10 bases lining up with TRBD1. V was pared by 4 bases and J by 4 bases, with 4 bases of the junction left unmatched. The CDR3 is 15 residues long. Germline CDR1 reads MNHNS; CDR2 reads SASEGT. CDR3 sequence: CASSGGTGVYNEQFF. CDR3 DNA: TGTGCCAGCAGTGGCGGGACAGGGGTTTACAATGAGCAGTTCTTC.

There are many counts of this clonotype. The rearrangement links TRBV20-1 to TRBJ2-5; 7 bases agree with TRBD2. Trimming removed 5 bases from V and 5 bases from J; junction bases left unmatched: 14. The CDR3 is made up of 15 amino acids. CDR1 DFQATT and CDR2 SNEGSKA come from the germline V gene (reference sequence). The CDR3, as DNA: TGCAGTGCTTATAAGAGCGGGGCCGGGGGGGAGACCCAGTACTTC. Its translation: CSAYKSGAGGETQYF.

There are many counts of this clonotype. The rearrangement joins TRBV12-3 or TRBV12-4 to TRBJ1-2; 9 nucleotides agree with TRBD1. This CDR3 spans 16 amino acids. The junction had 8 bases not matched to a gene; V was cut back by 6 bases and J by 0 bases. The CDR3 protein is CASSRDRVAANYGYTF. The CDR3 coding sequence is TGTGCCAGCAGCCGGGACAGGGTGGCAGCTAACTATGGCTACACCTTC.

This clonotype occurred many times. The chain couples TRBV30 to TRBJ1-1, with D hard to call. V was shortened by 4 bases and J by 1 base, with 7 bases between the two germline ends. The CDR3 is made up of 12 amino acids. Germline V gives CDR1 GTSNPN, CDR2 SVGIG (reference sequence). DNA of the CDR3: TGTGCCTGGATTCGAGAGAACACTGAAGCTTTCTTT. This codes for CAWIRENTEAFF.

This clonotype was detected many times. The chain has TRBV2 and TRBJ2-1; TRBD1 or TRBD2 may be the D gene (5 bases each). The length of the CDR3 is 12 residues. Germline-derived CDR1 and CDR2 are SNHLY and FYNNEI. V gave up 2 bases and J gave up 10 bases, with 9 bases separating them. The CDR3 nucleotides are TGTGCCAGCAGTGAATTGGGGGAGGAGCAGTTCTTC. As protein: CASSELGEEQFF.

This clonotype has a handful of counts. This chain connects TRBV24-1 to TRBJ2-7; D gene unclear. Trimming took 0 bases from V and 2 from J, leaving 13 bases between them. Germline V gene sequence: CDR1 KGHDR, CDR2 SFDVKD. The CDR3 spans 16 residues. The CDR3 spells CATSDLSYGSPYEQYF. In DNA, the CDR3 is TGTGCCACCAGTGATTTGAGCTACGGCAGCCCCTACGAGCAGTACTTC.

This clonotype was found many times. This chain uses TRBV12-5 with TRBJ1-5, with a weak D call TRBD1 (6 bases). Germline V gene data show CDR1 as LGHNT and CDR2 as FRNRAP. CDR3 length: 15 residues. Trimming cost V 3 bases and J 1 base, with 10 bases left between them. For the CDR3, the DNA is TGTGCTAGTGGTTTACCGACAGGCAGCAATCAGCCCCAGCATTTT. It specifies CASGLPTGSNQPQHF.

This clonotype was found many times. This chain uses TRBV6-4 with TRBJ2-3; D possibly corresponds to TRBD2 (6 bases). There are 14 residues in the CDR3. Trimming removed 3 bases from V and 2 bases from J, with 9 bases in between. CDR1 is MRHNA and CDR2 is SNTAGT in the germline V gene. CDR3 DNA: TGTGCCAGCAGTGAGGTAGCGGACACAGATACGCAGTATTTT. It translates to CASSEVADTDTQYF.

The sample holds many counts of this clonotype. The chain couples TRBV6-5 to TRBJ1-2; perhaps TRBD1 as D (5 bases). V lost 3 bases to trimming and J lost 3 bases, with 14 bases between them. This CDR3 contains 15 residues. In germline, CDR1 is MNHEY, CDR2 SVGAGI. This CDR3 is CASSYGGGGDYGYTF. The DNA for the CDR3 is TGTGCCAGCAGTTATGGGGGAGGAGGGGACTATGGCTACACCTTC.

Many counts were recorded for this clonotype. V and J are TRBV20-1 and TRBJ2-1; TRBD2 matches 8 bases. With V trimmed by 0 bases and J by 6 bases, 13 bases remained unmatched. Germline V gene data show CDR1 as DFQATT and CDR2 as SNEGSKA (reference sequence). The CDR3 runs 17 residues. CDR3 sequence (DNA): TGCAGTGCTAGAGATGGGGGTTGGCGGGGGGTAAGCAATGAGCAGTTCTTC. It codes for CSARDGGWRGVSNEQFF.

The chain carries TRBV7-8 and TRBJ1-5; 7 positions agree with TRBD1. CDR1 SGHVS and CDR2 FQNEAQ come from the germline V gene. V shed 1 base, J shed 0 bases, and the junction held 12 bases outside the gene matches. The CDR3 is made up of 19 amino acids. This CDR3 reads CASSLVWGEGGSSNQPQHF. CDR3 DNA sequence: TGTGCCAGCAGCTTAGTTTGGGGGGAAGGGGGCTCTAGCAATCAGCCCCAGCATTTT.

V gene TRBV28 combines with J gene TRBJ2-7; 12 bases match TRBD2. CDR3 length equals 14 residues. V dropped 5 bases and J dropped 3; count of bases not matched to a gene: 2. Looked up from germline, CDR1 is MDHEN and CDR2 is SYDVKM. CDR3 residues: CASSRLAGVYEQYF. DNA of the CDR3: TGTGCCAGCAGTCGACTAGCGGGAGTCTACGAGCAGTACTTC. The complete variable domain, with remaining parts taken from reference TRBV28 and TRBJ2-7, reads DVKVTQSSRYLVKRTGEKVFLECVQDMDHENMFWYRQDPGLGLRLIYFSYDVKMKEKGDIPEGYSVSREKKERFSLILESASTNQTSMYLCASSRLAGVYEQYFGPGTRLTVT.

This clonotype showed up many times. This sequence joins TRBV20-1 and TRBJ1-4; tentative D call: TRBD1 (5 bases). From germline, CDR1 is DFQATT and CDR2 SNEGSKA (reference sequence). The V gene lost 0 bases and the J gene lost 3 bases, with 11 bases spanning the gap. This CDR3 comprises 15 residues. The CDR3 loop is CSARELRGANEKLFF. The CDR3 DNA sequence: TGCAGTGCTAGAGAGCTCCGAGGGGCTAATGAAAAACTGTTTTTT.

This clonotype was picked up many times. V and J are TRBV2 and TRBJ2-1; maybe TRBD2 (5 bases). This CDR3 spans 17 amino acids. V was cut by 6 bases and J by 4 bases, with 22 bases left in between. Germline assignment: CDR1 SNHLY and CDR2 FYNNEI. The DNA of the CDR3 is TGTGCCAGCAGCCCTTTGAGCGGATTAAAACTATACAATGAGCAGTTCTTC. The encoded protein is CASSPLSGLKLYNEQFF.

This clonotype was observed many times. CDR3 bases: TGTGCCAGCAGCCCTAGTTTAGTAACCAGGGGCAGGCAGCCCCAGCATTTT. Translating it yields CASSPSLVTRGRQPQHF. This chain joins TRBV7-2 and TRBJ1-5; D is possibly TRBD1 (6 bases). Deletions cut 5 bases from V and 7 bases from J, with 24 bases between. The CDR3 has 17 residues. Germline lookup yields CDR1 SGHTA and CDR2 FQGNSA. Together with reference TRBV7-2 and TRBJ1-5, the CDR3 gives the full variable domain: GAGVSQSPSNKVTEKGKDVELRCDPISGHTALYWYRQSLGQGLEFLIYFQGNSAPDKSGLPSDRFSAERTGGSVSTLTIQRTQQEDSAVYLCASSPSLVTRGRQPQHFGDGTRLSIL.

Sample share makes this clonotype medium-sized. The V gene is TRBV6-1, the J gene TRBJ1-5; TRBD1 matches 7 bases. Germline V gene sequence: CDR1 MNHNS, CDR2 SASEGT. V lost 10 bases and J lost 0; bases outside the gene matches: 12. The CDR3 runs 16 residues. This CDR3 reads CATVRVYRGSNQPQHF. Written as DNA, the CDR3 is TGTGCCACCGTACGAGTCTACAGGGGTAGCAATCAGCCCCAGCATTTT.

This clonotype was seen ten or more times. The J gene is TRBJ2-2, the V gene TRBV5-1; weak D call: TRBD2 (5 bases). The CDR3 is 15 amino acids. The germline V gene has CDR1 SGHRS and CDR2 YFSETQ. V was pared by 0 bases and J by 7 bases, with 13 bases between. This CDR3 is CASSLAGDRGGELFF. The CDR3 bases are TGCGCCAGCAGCTTGGCCGGAGACCGGGGCGGGGAGCTGTTTTTT.

The rearrangement uses TRBV28 and TRBJ2-1; 7 nucleotides agree with TRBD1. The germline V gene has CDR1 MDHEN and CDR2 SYDVKM. After removal of 4 bases from V and 4 bases from J, the junction contained 7 bases not matched to a gene. CDR3 length: 15 residues. The CDR3 loop reads CASSYGTANYNEQFF. Here the CDR3 DNA reads TGTGCCAGCAGTTACGGGACAGCTAATTACAATGAGCAGTTCTTC.

This clonotype was observed at least ten times. The chain employs TRBV2 and TRBJ1-5; D is perhaps TRBD1 (6 bases). The CDR3 spans 14 residues. Germline V CDR1 and CDR2: SNHLY, FYNNEI. Trimming stripped 5 bases from V and 3 bases from J, with 11 bases between. CDR3: CASSWTAYNQPQHF. The CDR3 DNA is TGTGCCAGCAGTTGGACAGCTTACAATCAGCCCCAGCATTTT.

This clonotype was counted ten times or more. The chain joins TRBV28 to TRBJ1-5; D is uncertain. CDR3 length: 13 amino acids. Germline CDR1 is MDHEN and CDR2 is SYDVKM. Trimming pared 9 bases from V and 3 bases from J, leaving 12 bases between. CDR3 nucleotides: TGTGCCAGTTCCCTACTATTCAATCAGCCCCAGCATTTT. Amino acids: CASSLLFNQPQHF.

This clonotype occurred many times. The V call is TRBV20-1, the J call TRBJ1-5, with no clear D. The V end was cut by 3 bases, the J end by 5 bases, with 14 bases between. The CDR3 extends over 14 amino acids. Germline V gene data show CDR1 as DFQATT and CDR2 as SNEGSKA (reference sequence). This chain's CDR3 is CSASYQPADQPQHF. DNA of the CDR3: TGCAGTGCTAGTTACCAGCCGGCCGATCAGCCCCAGCATTTT.

This clonotype was observed many times. The chain has TRBV5-1 and TRBJ2-6, with unresolved D. The V gene's germline CDR1 is SGHRS and CDR2 YFSETQ. The CDR3 is made up of 15 amino acids. Trimming took 6 bases from V and 2 from J, leaving 12 bases between them. CDR3 loop: CASTRMGAGANVLTF. CDR3 nucleotides: TGCGCCAGCACCCGAATGGGTGCTGGGGCCAACGTCCTGACTTTC.

Notes on this clonotype: A read error may produce the germline difference seen at one junction end. The chain combines TRBV6-2 or TRBV6-3 with TRBJ2-6; TRBD1 agrees at 10 bases. CDR3 size: 20 residues. Germline assignment: CDR1 MNHEY and CDR2 SVGEGT. CDR3 coding DNA: TGTGCCAGCATTTACTTTGCCCGGGACAGGGGCTCATCTTGGGCCAACGTCCTGACTTTC. This translates into CASIYFARDRGSSWANVLTF.

This clonotype was observed many times. The genes are TRBV7-9 and TRBJ1-4, with D possibly matching TRBD1 (5 bases). This CDR3 is 16 amino acids long. V lost 3 bases and J 5 bases, leaving 16 bases between the germline ends. Germline CDR1 reads SEHNR; CDR2 reads FQNEAQ (reference sequence). CDR3 amino acids: CASSLIGAPGNEKLFF. The DNA of the CDR3 is TGTGCCAGCAGCTTGATTGGGGCGCCAGGCAATGAAAAACTGTTTTTT.

About this clonotype itself: This may arise from a read error, as a much more abundant clone is one base away. The chain employs TRBV5-1 and TRBJ2-1; D is perhaps TRBD1 or TRBD2 (5 bases each). This CDR3 region has 16 residues. In germline, CDR1 is SGHRS, CDR2 YFSETQ. In DNA form, the CDR3 reads TGCGCCTGCAGCTTTGTTACCGGGTCGAGGGGCAATGAGCAGTTCTTC. Protein sequence: CACSFVTGSRGNEQFF. The full variable domain, in which reference TRBV5-1 and TRBJ2-1 provide the parts outside the CDR3, is KAGVTQTPRYLIKTRGQQVTLSCSPISGHRSVSWYQQTPGQGLQFLFEYFSETQRNKGNFPGRFSGRQFSNSRSEMNVSTLELGDSALYLCACSFVTGSRGNEQFFGPGTRLTVL.

This clonotype was counted at least ten times. V and J are TRBV12-3 or TRBV12-4 and TRBJ2-1; 12 nucleotides align to TRBD2. The CDR3 is 20 residues long. With 5 bases clipped from V and 4 bases from J, the junction kept 18 bases outside the gene matches. The CDR3 reads CASSPRGLAGGGVRYNEQFF. Written as DNA, the CDR3 is TGTGCCAGCAGTCCGCGGGGGCTAGCGGGGGGGGGGGTTAGATACAATGAGCAGTTCTTC.

This clonotype was observed many times. The genes are TRBV10-3 and TRBJ2-1; 10 nucleotides match TRBD2. V dropped 0 bases and J dropped 0; count of bases not matched to a gene: 5. There are 18 residues in the CDR3. Germline lookup yields CDR1 ENHRY and CDR2 SYGVKD. CDR3 bases: TGTGCCATCAGTGAGTCGCTTAGCGGGGGGCCCTCCTACAATGAGCAGTTCTTC. This gives the protein CAISESLSGGPSYNEQFF.

This rearrangement joins TRBV6-4 to TRBJ2-3; no clear D gene. Trimming stripped 7 bases from V and 2 bases from J, with 19 bases between. Germline CDR1 is MRHNA and CDR2 is SNTAGT. The CDR3 sequence is 16 residues long. The CDR3 region is CASNRQLVGPTDTQYF. The CDR3 DNA reads TGTGCCAGCAACCGGCAATTGGTCGGTCCCACAGATACGCAGTATTTT.

This clonotype was seen repeatedly, ten times or more. The chain joins TRBV12-3 or TRBV12-4 to TRBJ2-5, with 11 bases matching TRBD2. CDR3 length: 16 residues. Trimming at V came to 4 bases and at J to 7 bases, leaving 11 bases not matched to a gene. The CDR3 DNA reads as TGTGCCAGCAGTTGGAGTAGCGGGGGGGCTTTGATGACCCAGTACTTC. This codes for CASSWSSGGALMTQYF.